Following are 6 T cell receptor beta chains from one sample sequenced in a study of low-dose radiotherapy and immunotherapy resistance in tumors. First-strand cDNA used TRAV- and TRBV-specific primers, covering alpha and beta chains. The TCRs were subjected to amplification over approximately 18 PCR cycles employing a constant-region primer in conjunction with a V-primer adapter. One entry per CDR3 protein, called by TCRdb with MiXCR from the reads. The sample contains tens of thousands of distinct CDR3 sequences, roughly a sixth of which appear only once. Time point reported: before trial treatment. The sample in question was PBMCs, obtained before treatment. Receptors originate from a male donor with prostate cancer.

The sample holds many counts of this clonotype. CDR3 bases: TGTGCCAGCCGAACTAGCGGCAGCTCCTACGAGCAGTACTTC. Translated, it gives CASRTSGSSYEQYF. The V and J genes are TRBV19 and TRBJ2-7; 8 bases match TRBD2. The V and J ends lost 9 bases and 0 bases, in that order; junction bases with no gene match: 7. This CDR3 has 14 amino acids. Germline values: CDR1 LNHDA, CDR2 SQIVND (reference sequence).

This clonotype came up many times. The CDR3 region has the DNA TGTGCCAGCTCACCCGCCAGTAACCAAGAGACCCAGTACTTC. It encodes CASSPASNQETQYF. The chain has TRBV18 and TRBJ2-5; D ambiguous. V gave up 3 bases and J gave up 0 bases, with 8 bases separating them. The germline gives CDR1 KGHSH, CDR2 LQKENI. CDR3 length: 14 amino acids.

This clonotype was picked up many times. The chain carries TRBV10-3 and TRBJ2-3; D uncertain. The germline gives CDR1 ENHRY, CDR2 SYGVKD. The ends were cut back, 3 bases at V and 5 bases at J, with 6 bases in the middle. The CDR3 length is 12 residues. The CDR3 DNA sequence: TGTGCCATCAGTGATCGAAGAGATACGCAGTATTTT. This sequence encodes CAISDRRDTQYF.

This clonotype was counted ten times or more. This rearrangement joins TRBV5-1 to TRBJ1-1; unclear D gene. CDR1 is SGHRS and CDR2 is YFSETQ in the germline V gene. Trimming cost V 1 base and J 4 bases, with 8 bases left between them. The CDR3 is 13 residues long. DNA of the CDR3: TGCGCCAGCAGCTTGCAGGAGCGCACTGAAGCTTTCTTT. Amino acids: CASSLQERTEAFF. The variable domain in full, completed from reference TRBV5-1 and TRBJ1-1, reads KAGVTQTPRYLIKTRGQQVTLSCSPISGHRSVSWYQQTPGQGLQFLFEYFSETQRNKGNFPGRFSGRQFSNSRSEMNVSTLELGDSALYLCASSLQERTEAFFGQGTRLTVV.

As concerns this clonotype: Only one base separates this from a far larger clonotype, so it likely reflects a read error. V usage is TRBV29-1 and J usage is TRBJ2-1, with a weak D call TRBD1 (5 bases). The V and J ends lost 3 bases and 13 bases respectively, with 22 bases between them. Germline CDR1 is SQVTM and CDR2 is ANQGSEA. The CDR3 runs 14 residues. The CDR3 DNA reads as TGCAGCGTTGATCTCCTCACGGGTTCGGACATTCAGTTCTTC. This translates into CSVDLLTGSDIQFF.

This clonotype was detected many times. The V and J genes are TRBV5-1 and TRBJ2-7, with D hard to call. The CDR3 is 13 amino acids. The germline CDR1 and CDR2 sequences are SGHRS and YFSETQ. V lost 4 bases and J 7 bases, leaving 15 bases between the germline ends. As DNA, the CDR3 is TGCGCCAGCAGCCCACCCACCCCTAGGGAGCAGTACTTC. The encoded protein is CASSPPTPREQYF.